Presented here are 27 T cell receptor beta chains from one specimen sequenced in a study of T-cell reconstitution after alpha-beta-depleted transplantation in children. Unique molecular identifiers were incorporated into the prepared TCRbeta library. Via MiXCR, TCRdb re-called the PCR reads, giving one row per CDR3 protein. The table records approximately 390,000 distinct CDR3 sequences, approximately 10% of them present only once. The input for sequencing was PBMCs from the stem cell graft donor, taken from the stem cell graft. Receptor source: a human donor who donated a stem cell graft to a child with acute myeloid leukemia.

The chain's CDR3 is CASSERYEQYF. In DNA form, the CDR3 reads TGTGCCAGCAGTGAACGCTACGAGCAGTACTTC. The gene calls are TRBV6-1 and TRBJ2-7; D not resolved. CDR1 MNHNS and CDR2 SASEGT come from the germline V gene. V lost 2 bases, J lost 3 bases, and 2 bases lay in between. The CDR3 runs to 11 residues.

This clonotype was counted between two and nine times. The gene calls are TRBV20-1 and TRBJ1-6; the match to TRBD1 covers 7 bases. The length of the CDR3 is 13 residues. Germline CDR1 and CDR2: DFQATT and SNEGSKA (reference sequence). Trimming removed 0 bases from V and 7 bases from J; junction bases left unmatched: 0. CDR3 DNA sequence: TGCAGTGCTAGAGACAGGGGGAATTCACCCCTCCACTTT. Its translation: CSARDRGNSPLHF.

This clonotype was seen ten or more times. The V and J genes are TRBV12-3 or TRBV12-4 and TRBJ1-1; D call uncertain. CDR3 length: 13 amino acids. V was shortened by 5 bases and J by 1 base, with 8 bases between the two germline ends. The CDR3 protein is CASSGAGNTEAFF. The CDR3 bases are TGTGCCAGCAGTGGAGCAGGGAACACTGAAGCTTTCTTT.

The chain joins TRBV5-5 to TRBJ1-2; D not certain. Germline V gives CDR1 SGHKS, CDR2 YYEKEE (reference sequence). Deletions cut 2 bases from V and 4 bases from J, with 12 bases between. The CDR3 totals 14 residues. CDR3 DNA: TGTGCCAGCAGCTTTGGTGTCAGGAGCTATGGCTACACCTTC. The encoded protein is CASSFGVRSYGYTF.

This clonotype was observed at least ten times. The chain is built from TRBV20-1 and TRBJ1-5; tentatively, D is TRBD1 (5 bases). The CDR3 totals 13 residues. V was clipped by 4 bases and J by 1 base, with 8 bases between them. The germline V gene has CDR1 DFQATT and CDR2 SNEGSKA (reference sequence). CDR3 DNA: TGCAGTGCTACCCGGGACAGCAATCAGCCCCAGCATTTT. It specifies CSATRDSNQPQHF.

This clonotype was observed many times. This chain joins TRBV19 and TRBJ2-1, with TRBD1 identical over 8 bases. V gave up 9 bases and J gave up 6 bases; unmatched junction bases: 4. CDR1 and CDR2 (germline): LNHDA, SQIVND (reference sequence). CDR3 size: 12 residues. CDR3 DNA: TGTGCCAGCGGACAGGGAGGCAATGAGCAGTTCTTC. The encoded protein is CASGQGGNEQFF.

The chain has TRBV5-5 and TRBJ2-7; the D call may be TRBD1 or TRBD2 (5 bases each). The CDR3 is made up of 17 amino acids. The V end lost 5 bases, the J end lost 0 bases, and 21 bases lay between the germline ends. The germline CDR1 and CDR2 sequences are SGHKS and YYEKEE (reference sequence). CDR3 nucleotide sequence: TGTGCCAGCAGAAGGCAAGAGGGGCGGAGGAGCTCCTACGAGCAGTACTTC. Amino acids: CASRRQEGRRSSYEQYF. The whole variable domain, filled in from reference TRBV5-5 and TRBJ2-7, reads DAGVTQSPTHLIKTRGQQVTLRCSPISGHKSVSWYQQVLGQGPQFIFQYYEKEERGRGNFPDRFSARQFPNYSSELNVNALLLGDSALYLCASRRQEGRRSSYEQYFGPGTRLTVT.

A single count supports this clonotype. CDR3 loop: CASSLGIGYTF. CDR3 in DNA: TGTGCCAGCAGCTTAGGGATTGGCTACACCTTC. V gene TRBV7-2 combines with J gene TRBJ1-2; D remains ambiguous. V dropped 1 base and J dropped 7 bases, with 4 bases sitting between them. The CDR3 extends over 11 amino acids. Germline V gives CDR1 SGHTA, CDR2 FQGNSA.

This clonotype was seen repeatedly, ten times or more. J is TRBJ1-1 and V is TRBV6-1, with D uncertain. V was shortened by 0 bases and J by 5 bases, with 7 bases between the two germline ends. Looked up from germline, CDR1 is MNHNS and CDR2 is SASEGT. CDR3 size: 13 residues. The CDR3 bases are TGTGCCAGCAGTGAAGCGGAACAGACTGAAGCTTTCTTT. Encoded protein: CASSEAEQTEAFF.

This clonotype was counted only a few times. V is TRBV5-1 and J is TRBJ1-5; 7 bases map to TRBD1. The CDR3 consists of 15 residues. The germline V gene encodes CDR1 SGHRS and CDR2 YFSETQ. V trimming: 4 bases; J trimming: 4 bases; junction bases outside the gene matches: 8. The CDR3 DNA is TGCGCCAGCAGCCCAAAACCGGGACAGAATCAGCCCCAGCATTTT. Encoded protein: CASSPKPGQNQPQHF.

J is TRBJ1-5 and V is TRBV30, with D possibly matching TRBD1 (5 bases). The germline CDR1 and CDR2 sequences are GTSNPN and SVGIG (reference sequence). V shed 0 bases and J shed 6 bases, with 9 bases lying between them. This CDR3 has 13 residues. CDR3 coding DNA: TGTGCCTGGAGTGTCAAGGGGCTTCAGCCCCAGCATTTT. Its translation is CAWSVKGLQPQHF.

The chain combines TRBV5-6 with TRBJ2-2; a weak D match, TRBD2 (7 bases). V gave up 0 bases and J gave up 1 base, with 16 bases separating them. Germline CDR1 is SGHDT and CDR2 is YYEEEE. The CDR3 has 18 residues. CDR3 DNA sequence: TGTGCCAGCAGCTTGGTGGGGGGGCAGGGCCGGAACACCGGGGAGCTGTTTTTT. Translation gives CASSLVGGQGRNTGELFF.

This clonotype was picked up a small number of times. The rearrangement links TRBV9 to TRBJ1-1; D gene ambiguous. Deletions cut 0 bases from V and 3 bases from J, with 12 bases between. CDR1 and CDR2 (germline): SGDLS, YYNGEE. There are 15 residues in the CDR3. For the CDR3, the DNA is TGTGCCAGCAGCGTAGCTGGGGATTTGGACACTGAAGCTTTCTTT. Translation gives CASSVAGDLDTEAFF.

A few counts support this clonotype. CDR3 coding DNA: TGTGCCAGCAGTAGTCGGGACAACCAAGAGACCCAGTACTTC. It is translated as CASSSRDNQETQYF. The gene calls are TRBV6-1 and TRBJ2-5, with D perhaps matching TRBD1 (6 bases). The CDR3 consists of 14 residues. Trimming took 5 bases from V and 0 from J, leaving 10 bases between them. Germline values: CDR1 MNHNS, CDR2 SASEGT.

This clonotype was picked up a small number of times. The chain has TRBV6-5 and TRBJ2-7; TRBD1 aligns across 9 bases. V gave up 4 bases and J gave up 0 bases; unmatched junction bases: 1. The CDR3 runs to 14 residues. Germline V gives CDR1 MNHEY, CDR2 SVGAGI. CDR3 DNA sequence: TGTGCCAGCAGTTGGGGACAGGGCTCCTACGAGCAGTACGTC. Its protein product is CASSWGQGSYEQYV.

This clonotype has just a few counts. The genes are TRBV20-1 and TRBJ2-1, with 12 positions matching TRBD1. J gave up 3 bases and V 5 bases, and 5 bases lay outside the gene matches. There are 15 residues in the CDR3. Looked up from germline, CDR1 is DFQATT and CDR2 is SNEGSKA (reference sequence). Here the CDR3 DNA reads TGCAGTGCTGCCGGGACAGGGGGCGACTACAATGAGCAGTTCTTC. It is translated as CSAAGTGGDYNEQFF.

V is TRBV6-2 or TRBV6-3 and J is TRBJ2-7; D not resolved. Trimming took 7 bases from V and 6 from J, leaving 22 bases between them. Germline-derived CDR1 and CDR2 are MNHEY and SVGEGT. The CDR3 is made up of 15 amino acids. Here the CDR3 reads CASKLKSGPLGEQYF. In DNA form, the CDR3 reads TGTGCCAGCAAGTTGAAGTCCGGGCCCCTCGGCGAGCAGTACTTC.

This clonotype was seen repeatedly, ten times or more. The chain carries TRBV5-1 and TRBJ2-1; a weak D match, TRBD1 (6 bases). Germline CDR1 and CDR2: SGHRS and YFSETQ. V dropped 2 bases and J dropped 4 bases, with 13 bases sitting between them. CDR3 length: 15 amino acids. Here the CDR3 DNA reads TGCGCCAGCAGCTTCCAGGGGAACTCATACAATGAGCAGTTCTTC. It is translated as CASSFQGNSYNEQFF.

This clonotype was seen more than once but under ten times. The chain has TRBV20-1 and TRBJ2-1; D is possibly TRBD2 (5 bases). The CDR3 is 16 amino acids. Germline CDR1 reads DFQATT; CDR2 reads SNEGSKA (reference sequence). V was clipped by 3 bases and J by 4 bases, with 19 bases between them. CDR3 DNA: TGCAGTGCTAGGGTTGAGGGTATAGACCCATACAATGAGCAGTTCTTC. Amino acids: CSARVEGIDPYNEQFF.

The chain has TRBV6-6 and TRBJ2-2; D gene ambiguous. V lost 0 bases and J 6 bases, leaving 5 bases between the germline ends. This CDR3 comprises 13 residues. Germline CDR1 is MNHNY and CDR2 is SVGAGI (reference sequence). The CDR3: CASSYSTSGELFF. Here the CDR3 DNA reads TGTGCCAGCAGTTACTCTACCTCCGGGGAGCTGTTTTTT.

V gene TRBV5-1 combines with J gene TRBJ2-2; 9 nucleotides agree with TRBD2. CDR3 size: 15 residues. Germline CDR1 reads SGHRS; CDR2 reads YFSETQ. Trimming cost V 5 bases and J 5 bases; bases outside gene matches: 7. The CDR3 region is CASSMRLAGTGELFF. The CDR3 nucleotides read TGCGCCAGCAGTATGAGGCTAGCGGGGACCGGGGAGCTGTTTTTT.

This rearrangement joins TRBV12-3 or TRBV12-4 to TRBJ1-2; D not certain. This CDR3 is 13 amino acids long. V was clipped by 2 bases and J by 6 bases, with 10 bases between them. The CDR3 is CASSLLLRHGYTF. The CDR3, as DNA: TGTGCCAGCAGTTTACTCCTGCGGCATGGCTACACCTTC.

This clonotype was observed a few times. The chain is built from TRBV12-3 or TRBV12-4 and TRBJ2-1; 12 nucleotides match TRBD1. The CDR3 spans 14 residues. V shed 3 bases and J 8 bases; nucleotides not matched to a gene: 2. The CDR3 coding sequence is TGTGCCAGCAGTTTCGGGACAGGGGGCCATGAGCAGTTCTTC. It yields the protein CASSFGTGGHEQFF.

A few counts support this clonotype. The V call is TRBV12-3 or TRBV12-4, the J call TRBJ2-7; D is unclear. CDR3 length: 12 amino acids. Trimming cost V 6 bases and J 6 bases, with 12 bases left between them. DNA of the CDR3: TGTGCCAGCAGCCCTGGTAATGGCGAGCAGTACTTC. It translates to CASSPGNGEQYF.

The chain carries TRBV5-1 and TRBJ2-2; 10 positions agree with TRBD1. The junction had 4 bases not matched to a gene; V was cut back by 2 bases and J by 6 bases. This CDR3 has 15 amino acids. Looked up from germline, CDR1 is SGHRS and CDR2 is YFSETQ. This CDR3 reads CASSLTTGGSGELFF. The CDR3, as DNA: TGCGCCAGCAGCTTAACGACAGGGGGCTCCGGGGAGCTGTTTTTT.

The rearrangement uses TRBV5-1 and TRBJ1-2; weak D call: TRBD1 (5 bases). This CDR3 has 14 residues. Germline CDR1 reads SGHRS; CDR2 reads YFSETQ. V was cut by 0 bases and J by 6 bases, with 12 bases left in between. CDR3 nucleotide sequence: TGCGCCAGCAGCTTGGTGGGCAGGGAGGATGGCTACACCTTC. Its translation is CASSLVGREDGYTF.

This clonotype has a single count. This rearrangement joins TRBV5-5 to TRBJ1-4; no clear D. The length of the CDR3 is 15 residues. V was shortened by 0 bases and J by 4 bases, with 10 bases between the two germline ends. Germline lookup yields CDR1 SGHKS and CDR2 YYEKEE (reference sequence). Here the CDR3 DNA reads TGTGCCAGCAGCTTGGCACCAGCGGATAATGAAAAACTGTTTTTT. Protein product: CASSLAPADNEKLFF.